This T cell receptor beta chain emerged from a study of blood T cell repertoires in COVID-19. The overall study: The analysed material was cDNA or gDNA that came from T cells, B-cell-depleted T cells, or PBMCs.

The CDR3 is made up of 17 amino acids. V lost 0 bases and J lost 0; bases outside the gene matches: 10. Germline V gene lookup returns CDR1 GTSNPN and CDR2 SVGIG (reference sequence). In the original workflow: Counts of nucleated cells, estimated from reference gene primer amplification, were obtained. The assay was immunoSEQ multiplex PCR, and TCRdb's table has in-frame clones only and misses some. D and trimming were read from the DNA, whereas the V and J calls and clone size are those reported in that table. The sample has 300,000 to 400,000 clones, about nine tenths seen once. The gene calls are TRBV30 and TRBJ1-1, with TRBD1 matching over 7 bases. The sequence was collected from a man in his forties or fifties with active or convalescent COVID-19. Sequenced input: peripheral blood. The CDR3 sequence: CAWSVYSTGPMNTEAFF. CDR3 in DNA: TGTGCCTGGAGTGTATATTCGACAGGGCCTATGAACACTGAAGCTTTCTTT. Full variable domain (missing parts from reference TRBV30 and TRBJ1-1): SQTIHQWPATLVQPVGSPLSLECTVEGTSNPNLYWYRQAAGRGLQLLFYSVGIGQISSEVPQNLSASRPQDRQFILSSKKLLLSDSGFYLCAWSVYSTGPMNTEAFFGQGTRLTVV.